The 18 T cell receptor beta chains reported below all come from one sample, sequenced in a study of CD8 T cells in Susac syndrome (dated by TCRdb to the late 2010s). Library preparation employed the immunoSEQ multiplex PCR assay. RNA was extracted using the RNeasy kit, and roughly 0.5 to 1 microgram was reverse transcribed with random hexamers. TCRdb reran the public reads through fastp at Q25 and MiXCR, keeping productive beta chains. Rows are unified per CDR3 protein, each entry keeping the most common DNA and genes. The sample table shows about 300,000 distinct CDR3 sequences, and roughly nine tenths are seen once. Of the sample, about 0.063% is held by the ten largest clones. Sequencing was done on a sample of CD4+ T cells from PBMCs. The receptors were gathered from a human donor with multiple sclerosis.

The rearrangement links TRBV5-6 to TRBJ2-5; TRBD1 matches at 7 bases. J lost 5 bases, V lost 4 bases, and 8 bases had no gene match. The CDR3 totals 14 residues. Germline V gene sequence: CDR1 SGHDT, CDR2 YYEEEE. CDR3: CASSLRQGDETQYF. CDR3 DNA sequence: TGTGCCAGCAGCCTGAGGCAGGGGGACGAGACCCAGTACTTC.

CDR3 protein: CASSLAGSSYNSPLHF. In DNA form, the CDR3 reads TGCGCCAGCAGCTTGGCCGGGAGCTCCTATAATTCACCCCTCCACTTT. The chain links TRBV5-1 to TRBJ1-6; no reliable D call. The V gene's germline CDR1 is SGHRS and CDR2 YFSETQ. The CDR3 spans 16 residues. Trimming removed 0 bases from V and 0 bases from J, with 7 bases in between.

The V call is TRBV11-3, the J call TRBJ1-1; TRBD1 might be the D (6 bases). Germline CDR1 and CDR2: SGHNT and YENEEA. The CDR3 runs 14 residues. V lost 4 bases, J lost 6 bases, and 15 bases lay in between. CDR3 nucleotides: TGTGCCAGCAGCTGGGGTGGGGGCCCTTCTGAAGCTTTCTTT. Translation gives CASSWGGGPSEAFF.

V gene TRBV3-1 combines with J gene TRBJ1-1, with a weak D call TRBD1 (5 bases). V was pared by 4 bases and J by 4 bases, with 13 bases between. CDR3 size: 14 residues. Germline V gene lookup returns CDR1 LGHDT and CDR2 YNNKEL (reference sequence). For the CDR3, the DNA is TGTGCCAGCAGCCCCCTTTTCGGGGGCACTGAAGCTTTCTTT. This translates into CASSPLFGGTEAFF.

V usage is TRBV7-2 and J usage is TRBJ1-1, with 8 bases matching TRBD1. This CDR3 comprises 15 residues. Germline V lookup: CDR1 SGHTA, CDR2 FQGNSA. Trimming removed 5 bases from V and 1 base from J; junction bases left unmatched: 6. This CDR3 is CASSPGGLKNTEAFF. DNA of the CDR3: TGTGCCAGCAGCCCAGGGGGCCTCAAGAACACTGAAGCTTTCTTT. The entire variable domain, with the rest obtained from reference TRBV7-2 and TRBJ1-1, is as follows: GAGVSQSPSNKVTEKGKDVELRCDPISGHTALYWYRQSLGQGLEFLIYFQGNSAPDKSGLPSDRFSAERTGGSVSTLTIQRTQQEDSAVYLCASSPGGLKNTEAFFGQGTRLTVV.

This chain uses TRBV7-9 with TRBJ2-1; 12 positions match TRBD2. This CDR3 spans 15 amino acids. Germline values: CDR1 SEHNR, CDR2 FQNEAQ (reference sequence). V shed 2 bases and J 10 bases; nucleotides not matched to a gene: 6. The CDR3 bases are TGTGCCAGCAGCTTAATCTCGACTAGCGGGGGAGAGCAGTTCTTC. It translates to CASSLISTSGGEQFF. Using reference TRBV7-9 and TRBJ2-1 for the parts outside the CDR3, the full variable domain is DTGVSQNPRHKITKRGQNVTFRCDPISEHNRLYWYRQTLGQGPEFLTYFQNEAQLEKSRLLSDRFSAERPKGSFSTLEIQRTEQGDSAMYLCASSLISTSGGEQFFGPGTRLTVL.

V gene TRBV20-1 combines with J gene TRBJ1-1; D is ambiguous. Trimming left V 0 bases short and J 10 bases short, with 18 bases between. Germline assignment: CDR1 DFQATT and CDR2 SNEGSKA (reference sequence). The CDR3 extends over 14 amino acids. The CDR3 DNA reads as TGCAGTGCTAGAGATAGGGCGGGCCTCCCGCGAGCTTTCTTT. Translating it yields CSARDRAGLPRAFF.

This rearrangement joins TRBV7-3 to TRBJ2-2, with 8 bases identical to TRBD2. The CDR3 is 16 residues long. The V gene's germline CDR1 is SGHTA and CDR2 FQGTGA. The V segment lost 5 bases and the J segment 7 bases; nucleotides outside the gene matches: 12. The CDR3 region has the DNA TGTGCCAGCAGCACATTCCCCGGGGGGGTCGGCGGGGAGCTGTTTTTT. Translated: CASSTFPGGVGGELFF. Filled out from reference TRBV7-3 and TRBJ2-2, the complete variable domain reads GAGVSQTPSNKVTEKGKYVELRCDPISGHTALYWYRQSLGQGPEFLIYFQGTGAADDSGLPNDRFFAVRPEGSVSTLKIQRTERGDSAVYLCASSTFPGGVGGELFFGEGSRLTVL.

The V gene is TRBV11-2, the J gene TRBJ2-3; either TRBD1 or TRBD2 may fit D (5 bases each). This CDR3 spans 14 amino acids. V was cut by 5 bases and J by 3 bases, with 12 bases left in between. Germline CDR1 and CDR2: SGHAT and FQNNGV. The CDR3 DNA reads as TGTGCCAGCAGCCGGGACGGTATTACAGATACGCAGTATTTT. It yields the protein CASSRDGITDTQYF.

J is TRBJ2-5 and V is TRBV7-8; D is possibly TRBD1 (6 bases). Trimming stripped 6 bases from V and 2 bases from J, with 13 bases between. In germline, CDR1 is SGHVS, CDR2 FQNEAQ. The CDR3 spans 14 residues. For the CDR3, the DNA is TGTGCCAGCAGTAACAGGGTTTTGCAAGAGACCCAGTACTTC. Translated: CASSNRVLQETQYF.

The chain couples TRBV19 to TRBJ1-1; D is undetermined. The V gene lost 10 bases and the J gene lost 8 bases, with 20 bases spanning the gap. The germline CDR1 and CDR2 sequences are LNHDA and SQIVND (reference sequence). CDR3 length: 13 residues. The DNA of the CDR3 is TGTGCCACCCGAGCATTGGGATTCGGGGAAGCTTTCTTT. The encoded protein is CATRALGFGEAFF.

This chain joins TRBV2 and TRBJ1-2; the D is unclear. Germline lookup yields CDR1 SNHLY and CDR2 FYNNEI. CDR3 length: 12 residues. The germline V and J ends were trimmed by 7 bases and 4 bases, with 10 bases remaining between them. The CDR3 bases are TGTGCCAGCACCTCTTTCAGCTATGGCTACACCTTC. Amino acid sequence: CASTSFSYGYTF.

The J gene is TRBJ1-5, the V gene TRBV19, with D possibly TRBD1 on 6 matching bases. In germline, CDR1 is LNHDA, CDR2 SQIVND (reference sequence). V shed 8 bases and J shed 9 bases, with 20 bases lying between them. This CDR3 spans 14 amino acids. The CDR3 region is CASSRRGSGWPQHF. CDR3 sequence (DNA): TGTGCCAGTTCCCGAAGGGGGTCGGGTTGGCCCCAGCATTTT.

V and J are TRBV5-1 and TRBJ1-5, with 11 nucleotides matching TRBD1. CDR3 length: 17 residues. Germline-derived CDR1 and CDR2 are SGHRS and YFSETQ. Trimming cost V 4 bases and J 1 base; bases outside gene matches: 7. This chain's CDR3 is CASSAGTGGYSNQPQHF. CDR3 DNA: TGCGCCAGCAGCGCCGGGACAGGGGGATACAGCAATCAGCCCCAGCATTTT.

This chain connects TRBV7-8 to TRBJ2-1; the D call may be TRBD1 or TRBD2 (5 bases each). The V gene lost 2 bases and the J gene lost 3 bases, with 14 bases spanning the gap. Germline CDR1 SGHVS, CDR2 FQNEAQ. The CDR3 is 16 amino acids. CDR3 coding DNA: TGTGCCAGCAGCTTAAGTCGGGAAAGGGGCTACAATGAGCAGTTCTTC. Protein sequence: CASSLSRERGYNEQFF.

This chain joins TRBV7-2 and TRBJ2-5; TRBD1 is a possible D gene (5 bases). The CDR3 totals 14 residues. Germline V gene data show CDR1 as SGHTA and CDR2 as FQGNSA. Trimming removed 1 base at V and 5 bases at J, with 11 bases between. For the CDR3, the DNA is TGTGCCAGCAGCTTAGGCAGGGTATACGAGACCCAGTACTTC. Translating it yields CASSLGRVYETQYF.

This clonotype occurred once. The chain carries TRBV3-1 and TRBJ2-5; 8 nucleotides align to TRBD2. The V segment lost 1 base and the J segment 6 bases; nucleotides outside the gene matches: 4. The germline V gene encodes CDR1 LGHDT and CDR2 YNNKEL (reference sequence). CDR3 size: 14 residues. The CDR3 protein is CASSQASGGKTQYF. The CDR3 DNA is TGTGCCAGCAGCCAAGCAAGCGGGGGAAAGACCCAGTACTTC.

This chain connects TRBV6-5 to TRBJ2-7; D is perhaps TRBD1 (7 bases). V gave up 2 bases and J gave up 4 bases, with 21 bases separating them. This CDR3 has 17 amino acids. CDR1 and CDR2 (germline): MNHEY, SVGAGI. This CDR3 reads CASSYRMYGGGEYEQYF. CDR3 sequence (DNA): TGTGCCAGCAGTTACCGGATGTATGGAGGGGGCGAATACGAGCAGTACTTC.